This TCR beta chain emerged from a study of T-cell memory formation after mild COVID-19. Overall study: For the most part, TCR clusters were specific to one donor.

TCRdb passed the 5' RACE reads through MiXCR, listing each CDR3 protein once. Among approximately 570,000 distinct CDR3 sequences, more than 15% were seen once, and the ten largest hold 9.5% to 15%. Study-wide points: There were some responding clones in pre-infection memory, which suggested that cross-reactive memory had joined. The SARS-CoV-2 specificity of second-wave clones reaching peak at day 37 remained unverified.

On this clonotype: Its antigen remains unidentified.

Per germline, CDR1 LGHNA and CDR2 YNFKEQ. The CDR3 contains 18 residues. The V gene end was trimmed by 0 bases and the J gene end by 0 bases; junction bases not matched to a gene: 7. The V call is TRBV4-2, the J call TRBJ2-2, with 7 bases identical to TRBD2. Sequenced: PBMCs or a T cell subset sorted from them (not recorded which). The source is an adult woman who had mild COVID-19 (a few samples of this study predate the infection). Cell type and time point are not known. The CDR3 nucleotides are TGTGCCAGCAGCCAAGATCGGGGCGGGAGTTCGAACACCGGGGAGCTGTTTTTT. This codes for CASSQDRGGSSNTGELFF.